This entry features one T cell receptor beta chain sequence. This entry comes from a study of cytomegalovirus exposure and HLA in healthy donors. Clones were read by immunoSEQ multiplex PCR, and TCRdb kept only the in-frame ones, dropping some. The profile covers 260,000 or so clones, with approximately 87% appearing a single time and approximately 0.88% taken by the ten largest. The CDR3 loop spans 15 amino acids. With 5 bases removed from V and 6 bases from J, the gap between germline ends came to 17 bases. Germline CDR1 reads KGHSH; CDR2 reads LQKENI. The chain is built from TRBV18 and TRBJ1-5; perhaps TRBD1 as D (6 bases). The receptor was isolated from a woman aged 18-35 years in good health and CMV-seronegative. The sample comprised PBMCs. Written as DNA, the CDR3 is TGTGCCAGCTCAGCGGCTCTGGGGGCTATTCAGCCCCAGCATTTT. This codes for CASSAALGAIQPQHF.